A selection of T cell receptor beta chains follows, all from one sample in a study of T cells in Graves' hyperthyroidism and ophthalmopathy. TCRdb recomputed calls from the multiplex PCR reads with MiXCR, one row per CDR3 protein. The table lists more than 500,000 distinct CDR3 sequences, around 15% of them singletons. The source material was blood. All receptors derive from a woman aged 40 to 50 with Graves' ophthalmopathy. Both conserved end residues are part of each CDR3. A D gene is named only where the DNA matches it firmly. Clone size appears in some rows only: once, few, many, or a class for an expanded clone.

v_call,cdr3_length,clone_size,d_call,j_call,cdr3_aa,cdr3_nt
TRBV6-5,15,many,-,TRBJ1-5,CASSSDPYSNQPQHF,TGTGCCAGCAGTTCGGACCCTTATAGCAATCAGCCCCAGCATTTT
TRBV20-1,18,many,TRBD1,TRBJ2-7,CSASRQGAPTSSPYEQYF,TGCAGTGCTAGTAGGCAGGGGGCTCCTACTAGTTCCCCCTACGAGCAGTACTTC
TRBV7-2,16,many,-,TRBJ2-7,CASSVTGASGYYEQYF,TGTGCCAGCAGCGTTACAGGGGCCAGCGGGTACTACGAGCAGTACTTC
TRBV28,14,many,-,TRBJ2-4,CASSLRGSKNIQYF,TGTGCCAGCAGTTTAAGGGGAAGCAAAAACATTCAGTACTTC
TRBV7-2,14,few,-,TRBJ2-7,CASSLGVDRGEQYF,TGTGCCAGCAGCTTAGGGGTGGATCGGGGCGAGCAGTACTTC
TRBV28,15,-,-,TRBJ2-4,CASRPTGTQKDIQYF,TGTGCCAGCAGGCCTACAGGGACACAGAAAGACATTCAGTACTTC
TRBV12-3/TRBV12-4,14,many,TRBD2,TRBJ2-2,CASSTGTSHGELFF,TGTGCCAGCAGTACCGGGACTAGTCACGGGGAGCTGTTTTTT
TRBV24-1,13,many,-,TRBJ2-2,CATLDTNTGELFF,TGTGCCACCTTAGACACGAACACCGGGGAGCTGTTTTTT
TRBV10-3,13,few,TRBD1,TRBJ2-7,CAISDRQGNEQYF,TGTGCCATCAGTGACAGACAGGGGAACGAGCAGTACTTC
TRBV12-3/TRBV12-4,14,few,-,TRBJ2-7,CASSDYTSSYEQYF,TGTGCCAGCAGTGACTACACGAGCTCCTACGAGCAGTACTTC
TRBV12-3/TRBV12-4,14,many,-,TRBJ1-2,CASSFERGVYGYTF,TGTGCCAGCAGTTTTGAGAGAGGAGTCTATGGCTACACCTTC
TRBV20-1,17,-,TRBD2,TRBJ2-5,CSARGTSGRLGQETQYF,TGCAGTGCGCGGGGGACTAGCGGGAGATTGGGCCAAGAGACCCAGTACTTC
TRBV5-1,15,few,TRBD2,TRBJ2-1,CASSLSGGTYNEQFF,TGCGCCAGCAGCTTGAGCGGGGGTACGTACAATGAGCAGTTCTTC
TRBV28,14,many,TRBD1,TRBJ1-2,CASSSNRGGYGYTF,TGTGCCAGCAGTTCTAACAGGGGGGGCTATGGCTACACCTTC
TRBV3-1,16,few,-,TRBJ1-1,CASSQDGVEVNTEAFF,TGTGCCAGCAGCCAAGATGGCGTAGAGGTGAACACTGAAGCTTTCTTT
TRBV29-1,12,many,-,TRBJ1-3,CSVGAGSDTIYF,TGCAGCGTTGGGGCAGGCTCGGACACCATATATTTT
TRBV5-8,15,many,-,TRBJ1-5,CASSLGGTGNQPQHF,TGTGCCAGCAGCTTGGGAGGTACGGGGAATCAGCCCCAGCATTTT
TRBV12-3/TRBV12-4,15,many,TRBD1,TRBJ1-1,CASSLQQGPNTEAFF,TGTGCCAGCAGTCTACAACAGGGGCCGAACACTGAAGCTTTCTTT
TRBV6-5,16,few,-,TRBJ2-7,CASSYSGMRSSYEQYF,TGTGCCAGCAGTTACTCGGGAATGAGGAGCTCCTACGAGCAGTACTTC
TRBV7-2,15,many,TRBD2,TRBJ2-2,CASSLVAGGAGELFF,TGTGCCAGCAGCTTAGTAGCGGGAGGTGCCGGGGAGCTGTTTTTT
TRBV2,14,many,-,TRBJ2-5,CASSPYGSQETQYF,TGTGCCAGCAGCCCATACGGATCCCAAGAGACCCAGTACTTC
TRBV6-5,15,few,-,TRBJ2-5,CASSYLDRVQETQYF,TGTGCCAGCAGTTACCTGGATAGGGTCCAAGAGACCCAGTACTTC
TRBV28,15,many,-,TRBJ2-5,CASKLMLGGPGAQYF,TGTGCCTCCAAGTTAATGTTGGGCGGGCCGGGGGCCCAGTACTTC
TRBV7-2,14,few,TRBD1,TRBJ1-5,CASSTDRGSQPQHF,TGTGCCAGCAGCACTGACAGGGGAAGTCAGCCCCAGCATTTT
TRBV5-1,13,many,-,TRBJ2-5,CASSLERKETQYF,TGTGCCAGCAGCCTTGAAAGGAAAGAGACCCAGTACTTC
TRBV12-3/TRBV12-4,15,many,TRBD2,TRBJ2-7,CASSPSGRPPYEQYF,TGTGCCAGCAGTCCTAGCGGGAGGCCACCCTACGAGCAGTACTTC
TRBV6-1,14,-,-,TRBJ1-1,CASRKDRLNTEAFF,TGTGCCAGCAGAAAGGACAGACTTAACACTGAAGCTTTCTTT
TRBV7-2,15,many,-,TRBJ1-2,CASSLVPSGFNGYTF,TGTGCCAGCAGCTTAGTTCCCTCAGGGTTCAATGGCTACACCTTC
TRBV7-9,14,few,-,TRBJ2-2,CASNRKMGTGELFF,TGTGCCAGCAACCGCAAAATGGGCACCGGGGAGCTGTTTTTT
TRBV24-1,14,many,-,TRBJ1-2,CATSDFSVGYGYTF,TGTGCCACCAGTGATTTCTCAGTAGGCTATGGCTACACCTTC
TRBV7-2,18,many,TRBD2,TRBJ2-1,CASSSRTSLAESYNEQFF,TGTGCCAGCAGCTCCAGGACTAGTCTAGCAGAGTCCTACAATGAGCAGTTCTTC
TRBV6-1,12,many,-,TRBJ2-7,CASSARQYEQYF,TGTGCCAGCAGTGCACGACAGTACGAGCAGTACTTC